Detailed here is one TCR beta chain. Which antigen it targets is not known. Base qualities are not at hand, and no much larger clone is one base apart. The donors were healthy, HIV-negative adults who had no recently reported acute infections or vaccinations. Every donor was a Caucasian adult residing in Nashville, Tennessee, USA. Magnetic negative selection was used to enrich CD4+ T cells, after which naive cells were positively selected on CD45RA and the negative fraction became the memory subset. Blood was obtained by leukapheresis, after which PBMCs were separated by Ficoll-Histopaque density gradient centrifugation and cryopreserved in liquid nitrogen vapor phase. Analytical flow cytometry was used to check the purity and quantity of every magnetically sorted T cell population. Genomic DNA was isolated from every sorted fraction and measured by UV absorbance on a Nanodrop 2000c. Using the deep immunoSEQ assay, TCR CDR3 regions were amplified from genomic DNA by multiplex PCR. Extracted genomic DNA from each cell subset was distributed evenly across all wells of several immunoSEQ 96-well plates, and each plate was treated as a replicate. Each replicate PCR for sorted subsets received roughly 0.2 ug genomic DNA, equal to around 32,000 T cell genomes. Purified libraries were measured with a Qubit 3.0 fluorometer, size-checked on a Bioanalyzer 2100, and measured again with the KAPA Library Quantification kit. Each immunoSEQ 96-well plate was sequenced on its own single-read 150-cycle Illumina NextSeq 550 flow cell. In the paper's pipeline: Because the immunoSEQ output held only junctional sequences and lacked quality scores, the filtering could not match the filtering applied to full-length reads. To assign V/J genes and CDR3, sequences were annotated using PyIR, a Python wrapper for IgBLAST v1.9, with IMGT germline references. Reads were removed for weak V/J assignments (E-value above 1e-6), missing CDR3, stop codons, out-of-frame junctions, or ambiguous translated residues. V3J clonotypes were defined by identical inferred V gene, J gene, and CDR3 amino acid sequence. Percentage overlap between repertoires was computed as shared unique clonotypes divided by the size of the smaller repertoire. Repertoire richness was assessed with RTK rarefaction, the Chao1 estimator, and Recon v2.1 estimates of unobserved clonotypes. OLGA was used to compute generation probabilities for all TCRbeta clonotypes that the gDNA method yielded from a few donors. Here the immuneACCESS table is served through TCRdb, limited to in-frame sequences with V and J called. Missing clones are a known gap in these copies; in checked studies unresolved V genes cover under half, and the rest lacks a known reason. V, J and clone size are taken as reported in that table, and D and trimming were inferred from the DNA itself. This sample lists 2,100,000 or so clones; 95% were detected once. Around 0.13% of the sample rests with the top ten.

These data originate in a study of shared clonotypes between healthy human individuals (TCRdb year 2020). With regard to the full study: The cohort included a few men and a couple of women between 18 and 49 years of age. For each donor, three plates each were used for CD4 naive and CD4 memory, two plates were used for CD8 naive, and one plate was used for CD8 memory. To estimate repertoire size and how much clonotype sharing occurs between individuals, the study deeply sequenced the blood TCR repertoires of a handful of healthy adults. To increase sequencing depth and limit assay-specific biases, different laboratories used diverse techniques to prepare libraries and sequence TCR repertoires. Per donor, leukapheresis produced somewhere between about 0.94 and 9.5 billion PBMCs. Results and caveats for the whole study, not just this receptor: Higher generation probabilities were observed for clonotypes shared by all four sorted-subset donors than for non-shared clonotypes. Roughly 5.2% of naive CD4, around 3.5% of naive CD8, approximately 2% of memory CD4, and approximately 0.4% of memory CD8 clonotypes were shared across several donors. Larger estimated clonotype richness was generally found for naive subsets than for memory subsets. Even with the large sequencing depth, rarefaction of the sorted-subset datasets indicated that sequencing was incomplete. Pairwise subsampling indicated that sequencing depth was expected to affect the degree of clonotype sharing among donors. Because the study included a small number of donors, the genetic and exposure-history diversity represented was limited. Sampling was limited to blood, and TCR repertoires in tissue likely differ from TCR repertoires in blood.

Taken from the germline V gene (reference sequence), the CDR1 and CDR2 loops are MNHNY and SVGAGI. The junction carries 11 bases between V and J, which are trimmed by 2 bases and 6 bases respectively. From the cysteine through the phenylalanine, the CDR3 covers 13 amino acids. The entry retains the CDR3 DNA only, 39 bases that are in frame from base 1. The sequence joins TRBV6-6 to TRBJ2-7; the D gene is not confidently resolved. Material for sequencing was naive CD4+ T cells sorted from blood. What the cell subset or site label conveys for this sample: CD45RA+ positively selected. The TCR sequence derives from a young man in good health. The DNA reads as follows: TGTGCCAGCAGTTACCATTGGACGGCCGAGCAGTACTTC. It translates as CASSYHWTAEQYF.